Presented here are 20 T cell receptor beta chains from one specimen sequenced in a study of cytomegalovirus exposure and HLA in healthy donors (dated by TCRdb to the late 2010s). The method behind the library was the immunoSEQ multiplex PCR assay. The multiplex PCR relied on a mix of 60 forward primers for TCR Vbeta segments and 13 reverse primers for TCR Jbeta segments. TCRdb holds this immuneACCESS table with in-frame rearrangements only. Some clones are missing; in checked studies, unresolved V genes explain under half, and the rest has no known cause. For this sample the table gives under 200,000 clones, of which 60% to 80% were detected only once. The ten most abundant clones make up about 3.1% of the sample. Sequenced: PBMCs. The source of these receptors is a female donor in good health and CMV-seronegative.

The chain recombines TRBV7-2 with TRBJ2-1; D is perhaps TRBD2 (5 bases). The V end lost 1 base, the J end lost 8 bases, and 9 bases lay between the germline ends. Per the germline V gene, CDR1 is SGHTA and CDR2 is FQGNSA. This CDR3 contains 13 residues. CDR3 residues: CASSLVRGDEQFF. The DNA of the CDR3 is TGTGCCAGCAGCTTAGTACGGGGTGATGAGCAGTTCTTC.

J is TRBJ1-6 and V is TRBV30; 10 nucleotides agree with TRBD1. The CDR3 totals 17 residues. Germline loops: CDR1 GTSNPN, CDR2 SVGIG (reference sequence). V shed 5 bases, J shed 8 bases, and the junction held 15 bases outside the gene matches. The CDR3 sequence is CAWGRDRGHVPHSPLHF. CDR3 sequence (DNA): TGTGCCTGGGGCCGGGACAGGGGCCATGTACCCCATTCACCCCTCCACTTT. Using reference TRBV30 and TRBJ1-6 for the parts outside the CDR3, the full variable domain is SQTIHQWPATLVQPVGSPLSLECTVEGTSNPNLYWYRQAAGRGLQLLFYSVGIGQISSEVPQNLSASRPQDRQFILSSKKLLLSDSGFYLCAWGRDRGHVPHSPLHFGNGTRLTVT.

The CDR3: CASRVYSNQPQHF. Here the CDR3 DNA reads TGTGCCAGCCGGGTTTATAGCAATCAGCCCCAGCATTTT. The chain has TRBV2 and TRBJ1-5; the D is unclear. The CDR3 is made up of 13 amino acids. Germline loops: CDR1 SNHLY, CDR2 FYNNEI. Trimming stripped 8 bases from V and 0 bases from J, with 8 bases between.

The chain uses TRBV7-9 and TRBJ2-7; 8 positions agree with TRBD2. The CDR3 runs to 16 residues. Unmatched junction bases numbered 14, after V lost 3 bases and J lost 7 bases. Germline loops: CDR1 SEHNR, CDR2 FQNEAQ (reference sequence). The CDR3 bases are TGTGCCAGCAGCTTCCCTCCACGACTAGCGAATTATGAGCAGTACTTC. Translation gives CASSFPPRLANYEQYF.

This rearrangement joins TRBV7-9 to TRBJ1-6, with TRBD1 matching 10 bases. V gave up 5 bases and J gave up 7 bases; unmatched junction bases: 5. CDR1 and CDR2 (germline): SEHNR, FQNEAQ (reference sequence). The CDR3 totals 15 residues. CDR3 sequence (DNA): TGTGCCAGCAGCGTTGGGACAGGGGAAAATTCACCCCTCCACTTT. Translated, it gives CASSVGTGENSPLHF.

CDR3 coding DNA: TGTGCCAGCAGCCCTACTGAGAACACTGAAGCTTTCTTT. Residues: CASSPTENTEAFF. The V call is TRBV7-9, the J call TRBJ1-1; D unresolved. Per germline, CDR1 SEHNR and CDR2 FQNEAQ (reference sequence). The CDR3 has 13 amino acids. V gave up 5 bases and J gave up 1 base, with 8 bases separating them.

This chain uses TRBV30 with TRBJ2-1, with D possibly matching TRBD2 (5 bases). With 0 bases removed from V and 3 bases from J, the gap between germline ends came to 12 bases. The CDR3 covers 15 residues. Germline loops: CDR1 GTSNPN, CDR2 SVGIG (reference sequence). The CDR3 DNA reads TGTGCCTGGAGTGTTGTTCTGGCGGGCTACAATGAGCAGTTCTTC. Protein: CAWSVVLAGYNEQFF.

The chain is built from TRBV6-5 and TRBJ2-5; 7 bases line up with TRBD2. The CDR3 covers 14 residues. Per the germline V gene, CDR1 is MNHEY and CDR2 is SVGAGI. The V segment lost 11 bases and the J segment 5 bases; nucleotides outside the gene matches: 14. CDR3 residues: CASTRAGSRETQYF. Here the CDR3 DNA reads TGTGCCTCAACGCGAGCGGGATCACGGGAGACCCAGTACTTC.

This clone was counted once. The chain has TRBV18 and TRBJ2-7; tentatively, D is TRBD1 (6 bases). Germline V gives CDR1 KGHSH, CDR2 LQKENI. The length of the CDR3 is 13 residues. Trimming removed 6 bases at V and 4 bases at J, with 13 bases between. CDR3 protein: CASSLGQSYEQYF. DNA for the CDR3: TGTGCCAGCTCCCTTGGACAGAGTTACGAGCAGTACTTC.

The gene calls are TRBV6-1 and TRBJ1-1; D possibly corresponds to TRBD1 (5 bases). Germline V gene sequence: CDR1 MNHNS, CDR2 SASEGT. The V end lost 2 bases, the J end lost 4 bases, and 17 bases lay between the germline ends. The CDR3 is 16 residues long. CDR3 bases: TGTGCCAGCAGTGAACGGAAGGCAGGGAAGGTCACTGAAGCTTTCTTT. This gives the protein CASSERKAGKVTEAFF.

The chain employs TRBV18 and TRBJ1-1; no reliable D call. Germline CDR1 reads KGHSH; CDR2 reads LQKENI. V was pared by 3 bases and J by 1 base, with 9 bases between. The CDR3 is 14 residues long. CDR3 in amino acids: CASSPYDGNTEAFF. CDR3 nucleotides: TGTGCCAGCTCACCCTACGATGGGAACACTGAAGCTTTCTTT. Drawing the rest from reference TRBV18 and TRBJ1-1, the complete variable domain is NAGVMQNPRHLVRRRGQEARLRCSPMKGHSHVYWYRQLPEEGLKFMVYLQKENIIDESGMPKERFSAEFPKEGPSILRIQQVVRGDSAAYFCASSPYDGNTEAFFGQGTRLTVV.

This chain connects TRBV7-8 to TRBJ2-3; D gene uncertain. Trimming stripped 5 bases from V and 0 bases from J, with 9 bases between. The CDR3 extends over 14 amino acids. Germline values: CDR1 SGHVS, CDR2 FQNEAQ. The CDR3 region has the DNA TGTGCCAGCAGCCCCTTATTCAGCACAGATACGCAGTATTTT. It yields the protein CASSPLFSTDTQYF.

CDR3 DNA sequence: TGTGCCAGTAGTATGGGACAGACCAACTATGGCTACACCTTC. Residues: CASSMGQTNYGYTF. V gene TRBV19 combines with J gene TRBJ1-2; 7 bases match TRBD1. The CDR3 totals 14 residues. Germline values: CDR1 LNHDA, CDR2 SQIVND (reference sequence). The V and J ends lost 3 bases and 2 bases, in that order; junction bases with no gene match: 3.

The chain carries TRBV5-5 and TRBJ1-2, with 9 bases matching TRBD1. V lost 3 bases, J lost 7 bases, and 10 bases stayed unmatched. The CDR3 loop spans 15 amino acids. The germline gives CDR1 SGHKS, CDR2 YYEKEE (reference sequence). The CDR3 DNA reads TGTGCCAGCAGCTACCGACAGGGGGAGTTGAGTGGCTACACCTTC. Its translation is CASSYRQGELSGYTF.

The CDR3 bases are TGTGCCAGTAGTGTCGGGACTGAGGTCTACGAGCAGTACTTC. As protein: CASSVGTEVYEQYF. J is TRBJ2-7 and V is TRBV19; tentatively, D is TRBD2 (6 bases). Between the trimmed V and J ends, which lost 5 bases and 3 bases, there was a span of 14 bases. Germline CDR1 is LNHDA and CDR2 is SQIVND (reference sequence). This CDR3 spans 14 amino acids. The variable domain in full, completed from reference TRBV19 and TRBJ2-7, reads DGGITQSPKYLFRKEGQNVTLSCEQNLNHDAMYWYRQDPGQGLRLIYYSQIVNDFQKGDIAEGYSVSREKKESFPLTVTSAQKNPTAFYLCASSVGTEVYEQYFGPGTRLTVT.

The sample holds one count of this clone. At the DNA level, this CDR3 is encoded by other sequences in the same sample as well. V is TRBV4-1 and J is TRBJ2-5, with TRBD2 matching 12 bases. CDR1 is MGHRA and CDR2 is YSYEKL in the germline V gene. The CDR3 has 17 residues. V lost 0 bases, J lost 4 bases, and 6 bases stayed unmatched. CDR3 DNA sequence: TGCGCCAGCAGCCAAGATCGGCTAGCGGGGGGGCGAGAGACCCAGTACTTC. Translation: CASSQDRLAGGRETQYF.

The chain carries TRBV10-1 and TRBJ2-1; tentatively, D is TRBD2 (5 bases). Trimming pared 3 bases from V and 2 bases from J, leaving 8 bases between. The germline V gene encodes CDR1 WNHNN and CDR2 SYGVQD (reference sequence). The CDR3 is 14 amino acids. CDR3 in amino acids: CASSDGLAYNEQFF. For the CDR3, the DNA is TGCGCCAGCAGTGACGGACTCGCCTACAATGAGCAGTTCTTC.

The genes are TRBV6-5 and TRBJ2-3; D gene ambiguous. Germline values: CDR1 MNHEY, CDR2 SVGAGI. This CDR3 region has 13 residues. V was shortened by 8 bases and J by 0 bases, with 9 bases between the two germline ends. The CDR3 region is CASCRYSTDTQYF. CDR3 nucleotides: TGTGCCAGCTGCAGGTACAGCACAGATACGCAGTATTTT.

The V and J genes are TRBV18 and TRBJ1-5; D ambiguous. This CDR3 comprises 16 residues. With 3 bases removed from V and 0 bases from J, the gap between germline ends came to 12 bases. CDR1 and CDR2 from the germline V gene are KGHSH and LQKENI. Here the CDR3 DNA reads TGTGCCAGCTCACCCGGGTCGAGTTATAGCAATCAGCCCCAGCATTTT. Translated, it gives CASSPGSSYSNQPQHF.

The chain couples TRBV4-1 to TRBJ2-7; 7 nucleotides match TRBD2. The CDR3 has 16 residues. From germline, CDR1 is MGHRA and CDR2 YSYEKL. With V trimmed by 3 bases and J by 0 bases, 8 bases remained unmatched. CDR3 DNA: TGCGCCAGCAGCCAGAGTACTAGCGCCAGCTCCTACGAGCAGTACTTC. It translates to CASSQSTSASSYEQYF.